This TCR beta chain derives from a study of shared clonotypes between healthy human individuals. This clone was observed once. Its antigen is still unknown. Other DNA sequences from this sample encode an identical CDR3 as well. Naive CD8 cells lacked CD45RO and underwent positive selection for CCR7, leaving out terminally differentiated effector memory CD45RA+ cells. Sequencing was at deep level. Sorted-subset replicate PCR reactions were performed with 200 ng DNA, corresponding to 30,000 to 35,000 T cell genomes. Some clones are missing from TCRdb's copy, which holds only in-frame ones; the method was immunoSEQ multiplex PCR. The table records about 2.2 million clones, roughly 95% of them present only once. Germline CDR1 is SGDLS and CDR2 is YYNGEE. The CDR3 totals 12 residues. Trimming left V 4 bases short and J 5 bases short, with 6 bases between. Overall study findings and caveats: Sequencing depth was expected to influence donor clonotype sharing. Rarefaction showed that sequencing of sorted subsets was incomplete (despite large depth).

The sequence was obtained from a man younger than 35 in good health. Some clones in this sample may be carry-over from other donors' samples. The chain employs TRBV9 and TRBJ2-2; D ambiguous. Sequenced input: naive CD8+ T cells from PBMCs. The CDR3 DNA reads as TGTGCCAGCAGCCCGAGGACCGGGGAGCTGTTTTTT. This codes for CASSPRTGELFF.